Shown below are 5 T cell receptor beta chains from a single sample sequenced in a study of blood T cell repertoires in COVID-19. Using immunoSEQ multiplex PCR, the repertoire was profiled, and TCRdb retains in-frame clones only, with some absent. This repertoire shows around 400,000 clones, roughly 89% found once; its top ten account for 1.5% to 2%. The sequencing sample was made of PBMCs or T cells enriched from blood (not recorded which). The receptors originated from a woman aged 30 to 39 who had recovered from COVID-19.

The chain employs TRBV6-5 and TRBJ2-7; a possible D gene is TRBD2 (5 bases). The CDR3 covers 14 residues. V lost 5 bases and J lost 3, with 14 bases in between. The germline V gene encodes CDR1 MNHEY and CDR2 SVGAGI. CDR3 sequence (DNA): TGTGCCAGCAGTATAGACCCTGGGAGCTACGAGCAGTACTTC. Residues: CASSIDPGSYEQYF.

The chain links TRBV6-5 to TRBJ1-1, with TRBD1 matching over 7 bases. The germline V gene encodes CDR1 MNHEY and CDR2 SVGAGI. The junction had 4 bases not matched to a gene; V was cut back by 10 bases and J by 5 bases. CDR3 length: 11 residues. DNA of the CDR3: TGTGCCACGCGACAGGGAACTGAAGCTTTCTTT. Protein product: CATRQGTEAFF.

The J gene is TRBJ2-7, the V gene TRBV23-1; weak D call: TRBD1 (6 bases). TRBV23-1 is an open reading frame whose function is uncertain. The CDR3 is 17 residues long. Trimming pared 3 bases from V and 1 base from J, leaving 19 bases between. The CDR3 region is CASSHSLRQVLSYEQYF. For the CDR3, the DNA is TGCGCCAGCAGTCATTCACTACGACAGGTCCTTTCCTACGAGCAGTACTTC.

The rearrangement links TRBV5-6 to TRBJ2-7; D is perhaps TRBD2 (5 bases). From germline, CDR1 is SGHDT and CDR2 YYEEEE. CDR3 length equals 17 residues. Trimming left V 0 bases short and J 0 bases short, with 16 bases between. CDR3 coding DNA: TGTGCCAGCAGCTTGGCTGGTTTAACTAGGAGCTCCTACGAGCAGTACTTC. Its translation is CASSLAGLTRSSYEQYF.

Here the CDR3 reads CASSPLDRAGTEAFF. DNA for the CDR3: TGTGCCAGCTCACCGTTGGACAGGGCGGGCACTGAAGCTTTCTTT. The chain recombines TRBV18 with TRBJ1-1; 8 nucleotides line up with TRBD1. V gave up 3 bases and J gave up 4 bases; unmatched junction bases: 7. CDR3 length equals 15 residues. Germline V lookup: CDR1 KGHSH, CDR2 LQKENI.